The 22 T cell receptor beta chains listed next were all sequenced from one sample in a study of shared clonotypes between healthy human individuals. TCRdb keeps only in-frame clones here, not all; method: immunoSEQ multiplex PCR. The sample has about 2.3 million clones, 85% to 95% seen once. Sequenced input: naive CD4+ T cells from PBMCs. Subset described: CD45RA+ positively selected. The receptor source for this set is a man in his late teens or twenties in good health. Some clones in this sample may be carry-over from other donors' samples.

The CDR3 is CASSNPAGGYQPQHF. DNA of the CDR3: TGTGCCAGTAGTAACCCAGCCGGGGGGTATCAGCCCCAGCATTTT. The chain carries TRBV19 and TRBJ1-5; possibly TRBD1 for D (5 bases). This CDR3 is built from 15 residues. From germline, CDR1 is LNHDA and CDR2 SQIVND (reference sequence). The germline V and J ends were trimmed by 4 bases and 5 bases, with 15 bases remaining between them.

A note on this clone: Other DNA variants within this sample encode the same CDR3. The rearrangement links TRBV5-1 to TRBJ2-6; D is perhaps TRBD1 (6 bases). CDR1 and CDR2 (germline): SGHRS, YFSETQ. Trimming removed 3 bases at V and 1 base at J, with 8 bases between. There are 15 residues in the CDR3. For the CDR3, the DNA is TGCGCCAGCAGCTCCACAGGGTCTGGGGCCAACGTCCTGACTTTC. Its translation is CASSSTGSGANVLTF.

V usage is TRBV19 and J usage is TRBJ2-5, with 8 bases matching TRBD2. Trimming cost V 5 bases and J 4 bases; bases outside gene matches: 9. The CDR3 covers 15 residues. Germline loops: CDR1 LNHDA, CDR2 SQIVND (reference sequence). CDR3 DNA: TGTGCCAGTAGTGAATGGAGCGGGAGTTCAGAGACCCAGTACTTC. It yields the protein CASSEWSGSSETQYF.

This clone was recorded once. This chain uses TRBV9 with TRBJ2-7; TRBD2 matches 9 bases. Germline V lookup: CDR1 SGDLS, CDR2 YYNGEE. The CDR3 has 16 amino acids. The V and J ends lost 0 bases and 1 base, in that order; junction bases with no gene match: 5. The CDR3 DNA reads TGTGCCAGCAGCGTAGGGTCTAGCGGGGTATCCTACGAGCAGTACTTC. It codes for CASSVGSSGVSYEQYF. Using reference TRBV9 and TRBJ2-7 for the parts outside the CDR3, the full variable domain is DSGVTQTPKHLITATGQRVTLRCSPRSGDLSVYWYQQSLDQGLQFLIQYYNGEERAKGNILERFSAQQFPDLHSELNLSSLELGDSALYFCASSVGSSGVSYEQYFGPGTRLTVT.

The V and J genes are TRBV7-9 and TRBJ2-2; D is perhaps TRBD1 or TRBD2 (5 bases each). CDR1 is SEHNR and CDR2 is FQNEAQ in the germline V gene (reference sequence). The CDR3 is 15 residues long. Between the trimmed V and J ends, which lost 2 bases and 4 bases, there was a span of 11 bases. Here the CDR3 reads CASSLSEGRTGELFF. CDR3 DNA sequence: TGTGCCAGCAGCTTATCCGAGGGGCGCACCGGGGAGCTGTTTTTT.

This chain connects TRBV30 to TRBJ1-3, with D tentatively TRBD1 (6 bases). The CDR3 spans 15 residues. CDR1 GTSNPN and CDR2 SVGIG come from the germline V gene (reference sequence). V gave up 2 bases and J gave up 0 bases, with 11 bases separating them. The chain's CDR3 is CAWSRGQSSGNTIYF. CDR3 nucleotide sequence: TGTGCCTGGAGTAGAGGACAGAGCTCTGGAAACACCATATATTTT.

This clone was observed a single time. V and J are TRBV29-1 and TRBJ2-7; unclear D gene. The germline gives CDR1 SQVTM, CDR2 ANQGSEA. V lost 6 bases and J lost 0, with 12 bases in between. The CDR3 length is 13 residues. Written as DNA, the CDR3 is TGCAGCGTCGGAAAGGCGATCTCCTACGAGCAGTACTTC. Its protein is CSVGKAISYEQYF.

Concerning this clone itself: In the same sample, other DNA sequences code for this CDR3. The genes are TRBV7-2 and TRBJ2-7; possible D gene TRBD1, 6 bases. This CDR3 has 15 residues. CDR1 is SGHTA and CDR2 is FQGNSA in the germline V gene. Trimming left V 2 bases short and J 4 bases short, with 15 bases between. The CDR3, as DNA: TGTGCCAGCAGCTTAACGCAGGGGCCTACGTACGAGCAGTACTTC. It is translated as CASSLTQGPTYEQYF.

The CDR3 sequence: CASSDMRTELEAFF. For the CDR3, the DNA is TGTGCCAGCAGTGATATGAGGACAGAACTTGAAGCTTTCTTT. V and J are TRBV2 and TRBJ1-1; possible D gene TRBD1, 6 bases. Looked up from germline, CDR1 is SNHLY and CDR2 is FYNNEI. This CDR3 contains 14 residues. Trimming pared 3 bases from V and 7 bases from J, leaving 15 bases between.

The chain carries TRBV7-9 and TRBJ2-3; 12 nucleotides align to TRBD2. Germline-derived CDR1 and CDR2 are SEHNR and FQNEAQ (reference sequence). The V segment lost 5 bases and the J segment 5 bases; nucleotides outside the gene matches: 11. This CDR3 comprises 17 residues. This CDR3 is CASSPKELAGGLDTQYF. CDR3 sequence (DNA): TGTGCCAGCAGCCCTAAAGAACTAGCGGGAGGATTAGATACGCAGTATTTT.

V gene TRBV7-2 combines with J gene TRBJ2-5; D might be TRBD2 (5 bases). This CDR3 spans 14 amino acids. The germline V gene has CDR1 SGHTA and CDR2 FQGNSA. Trimming removed 5 bases from V and 4 bases from J, with 14 bases in between. The CDR3 reads CASSRRQSGETQYF. The CDR3 nucleotides read TGTGCCAGCAGCCGCAGGCAGAGCGGAGAGACCCAGTACTTC.

This chain links TRBV19 with TRBJ1-5; D unclear. Germline CDR1 is LNHDA and CDR2 is SQIVND (reference sequence). This CDR3 spans 13 amino acids. Trimming removed 4 bases at V and 6 bases at J, with 10 bases between. In DNA form, the CDR3 reads TGTGCCAGTAGTACGGACCCAAGTCAGCCCCAGCATTTT. Its translation is CASSTDPSQPQHF.

This sequence joins TRBV7-9 and TRBJ1-3, with D unresolved. The germline V gene encodes CDR1 SEHNR and CDR2 FQNEAQ (reference sequence). Trimming removed 5 bases from V and 1 base from J, with 18 bases in between. The CDR3 has 17 residues. The CDR3 here is CASSQNPGFFSGNTIYF. The CDR3 DNA is TGTGCCAGCAGCCAAAACCCCGGGTTTTTTTCTGGAAACACCATATATTTT.

The table lists this clone with a count of one. The chain combines TRBV4-2 with TRBJ2-4; 9 positions agree with TRBD2. Germline V CDR1 and CDR2: LGHNA, YNFKEQ. The CDR3 has 15 residues. V shed 1 base and J 7 bases; nucleotides not matched to a gene: 5. The CDR3 spells CASSQVGGRGNIQYF. The CDR3 nucleotides read TGTGCCAGCAGCCAAGTAGGCGGGAGGGGGAACATTCAGTACTTC.

This clone has a single count. The J gene is TRBJ2-5, the V gene TRBV15, with 7 nucleotides matching TRBD2. Per the germline V gene, CDR1 is LNHNV and CDR2 is YYDKDF (reference sequence). With V trimmed by 5 bases and J by 5 bases, 8 bases remained unmatched. CDR3 length: 14 amino acids. CDR3 nucleotide sequence: TGTGCCACCAGCCCGGCGGCGGGAGTGGAGACCCAGTACTTC. It codes for CATSPAAGVETQYF.

The chain joins TRBV6-5 to TRBJ2-7; possible D gene TRBD1, 6 bases. Trimming pared 6 bases from V and 3 bases from J, leaving 18 bases between. The V gene's germline CDR1 is MNHEY and CDR2 SVGAGI. The CDR3 has 15 amino acids. The CDR3: CASRNRETGVYEQYF. CDR3 coding DNA: TGTGCCAGCAGAAACAGGGAAACTGGAGTCTACGAGCAGTACTTC.

Worth noting for this clone: Different DNA sequences within this sample yield the same CDR3. The rearrangement uses TRBV7-9 and TRBJ2-5; D perhaps matches TRBD2 (5 bases). The germline CDR1 and CDR2 sequences are SEHNR and FQNEAQ (reference sequence). V gave up 3 bases and J gave up 5 bases, with 7 bases separating them. This CDR3 is built from 12 residues. This CDR3 reads CASSLSGETQYF. The CDR3 bases are TGTGCCAGCAGCTTGTCGGGGGAGACCCAGTACTTC.

The genes are TRBV7-3 and TRBJ2-1; D may correspond to TRBD1 or TRBD2 (6 bases each). The germline V gene has CDR1 SGHTA and CDR2 FQGTGA. This CDR3 comprises 13 residues. Trimming stripped 4 bases from V and 8 bases from J, with 12 bases between. CDR3 region: CASSSEGGHEQFF. The DNA for the CDR3 is TGTGCCAGCAGCTCCGAGGGGGGCCATGAGCAGTTCTTC.

V and J are TRBV10-2 and TRBJ2-1; perhaps TRBD1 as D (5 bases). Between the trimmed V and J ends, which lost 7 bases and 6 bases, there was a span of 13 bases. The germline CDR1 and CDR2 sequences are WSHSY and SAAADI. The CDR3 has 13 residues. The CDR3 nucleotides are TGCGCCAGCATGGGCAGGGTAGGCAATGAGCAGTTCTTC. This codes for CASMGRVGNEQFF.

This chain joins TRBV21-1 and TRBJ2-1. TRBV21-1 is assigned pseudogene status. This CDR3 region has 13 residues. The CDR3 loop is CASSASLNNEQFF. For the CDR3, the DNA is TGTGCCAGCAGCGCAAGTTTAAACAATGAGCAGTTCTTC.

As concerns this clone: The limits of the CDR3 on the DNA are not certain, so only TCRdb's listed CDR3 is given. The chain's CDR3 is CASNGDTTFAAGTF. The chain recombines TRBV28 with TRBJ1-2. The CDR3 spans 14 residues, counting both ends. The germline gives CDR1 MDHEN, CDR2 SYDVKM.

This chain joins TRBV15 and TRBJ2-7, with TRBD2 as a possible D gene (5 bases). Between the trimmed V and J ends, which lost 0 bases and 4 bases, there was a span of 7 bases. The CDR3 consists of 13 residues. Germline V gene lookup returns CDR1 LNHNV and CDR2 YYDKDF (reference sequence). CDR3 in DNA: TGTGCCACCAGCAGAGAGAGGGCTTACGAGCAGTACTTC. Translating gives CATSRERAYEQYF.